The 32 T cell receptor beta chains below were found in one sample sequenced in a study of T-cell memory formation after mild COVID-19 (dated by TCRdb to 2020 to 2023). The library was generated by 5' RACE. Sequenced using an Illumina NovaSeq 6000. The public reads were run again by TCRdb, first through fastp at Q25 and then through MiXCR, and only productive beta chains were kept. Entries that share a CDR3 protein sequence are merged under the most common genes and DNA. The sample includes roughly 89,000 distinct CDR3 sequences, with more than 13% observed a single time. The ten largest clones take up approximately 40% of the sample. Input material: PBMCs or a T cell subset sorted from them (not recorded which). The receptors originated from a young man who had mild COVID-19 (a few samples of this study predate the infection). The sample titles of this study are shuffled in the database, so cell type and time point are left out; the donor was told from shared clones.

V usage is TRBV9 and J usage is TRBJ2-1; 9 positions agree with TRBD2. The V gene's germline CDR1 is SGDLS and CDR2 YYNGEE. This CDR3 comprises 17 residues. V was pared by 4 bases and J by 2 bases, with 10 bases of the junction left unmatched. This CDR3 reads CASSPWGAGGTYNEQFF. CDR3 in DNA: TGTGCCAGCAGCCCCTGGGGGGCGGGGGGGACCTACAATGAGCAGTTCTTC.

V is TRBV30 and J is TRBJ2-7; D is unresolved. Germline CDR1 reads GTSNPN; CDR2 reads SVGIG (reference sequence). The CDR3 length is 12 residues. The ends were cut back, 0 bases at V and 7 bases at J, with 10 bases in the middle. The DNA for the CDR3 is TGTGCCTGGAGTGTAGGCCTATCTGAGCAGTACTTC. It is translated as CAWSVGLSEQYF.

The CDR3 DNA reads as TGTGCCAGCAGACATGAACAGAGGAACACTGAAGCTTTCTTT. This codes for CASRHEQRNTEAFF. J is TRBJ1-1 and V is TRBV2; D gene unclear. Germline V lookup: CDR1 SNHLY, CDR2 FYNNEI. This CDR3 has 14 amino acids. The germline V and J ends were trimmed by 6 bases and 1 base, with 12 bases remaining between them.

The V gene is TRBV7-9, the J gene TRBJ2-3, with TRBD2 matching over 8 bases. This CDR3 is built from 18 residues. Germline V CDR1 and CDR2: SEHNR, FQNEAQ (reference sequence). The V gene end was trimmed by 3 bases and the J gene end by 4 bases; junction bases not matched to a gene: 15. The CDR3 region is CASSLKIDGGAGADTQYF. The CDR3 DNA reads TGTGCCAGCAGCTTGAAGATCGACGGGGGGGCCGGTGCAGATACGCAGTATTTT.

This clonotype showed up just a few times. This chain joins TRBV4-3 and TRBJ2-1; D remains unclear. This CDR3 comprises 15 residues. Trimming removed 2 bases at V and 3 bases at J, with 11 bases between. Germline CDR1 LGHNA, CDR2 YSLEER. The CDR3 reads CASSQRLDLYNEQFF. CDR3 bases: TGCGCCAGCAGCCAACGGCTAGACCTCTACAATGAGCAGTTCTTC.

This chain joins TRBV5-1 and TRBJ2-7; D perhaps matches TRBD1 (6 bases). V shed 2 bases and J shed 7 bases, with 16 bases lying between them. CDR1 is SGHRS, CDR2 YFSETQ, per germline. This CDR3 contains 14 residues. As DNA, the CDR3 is TGCGCCAGCAGCTTACAGGGATCTACTAGGGAGCAGTACTTC. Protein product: CASSLQGSTREQYF. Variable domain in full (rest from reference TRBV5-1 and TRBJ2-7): KAGVTQTPRYLIKTRGQQVTLSCSPISGHRSVSWYQQTPGQGLQFLFEYFSETQRNKGNFPGRFSGRQFSNSRSEMNVSTLELGDSALYLCASSLQGSTREQYFGPGTRLTVT.

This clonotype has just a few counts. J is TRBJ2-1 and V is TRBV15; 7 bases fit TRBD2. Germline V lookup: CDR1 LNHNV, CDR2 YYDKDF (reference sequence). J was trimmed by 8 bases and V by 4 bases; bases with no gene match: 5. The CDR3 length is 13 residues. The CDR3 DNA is TGTGCCACCAGCAAAAGTCGGGGGGATGAGCAGTTCTTC. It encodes CATSKSRGDEQFF.

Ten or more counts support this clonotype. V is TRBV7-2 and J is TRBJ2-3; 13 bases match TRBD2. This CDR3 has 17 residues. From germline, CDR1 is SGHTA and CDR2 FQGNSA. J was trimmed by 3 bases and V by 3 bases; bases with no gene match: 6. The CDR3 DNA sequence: TGTGCCAGCAGCTTCCTCCGACTAGCGGGGGGTACAGATACGCAGTATTTT. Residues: CASSFLRLAGGTDTQYF.

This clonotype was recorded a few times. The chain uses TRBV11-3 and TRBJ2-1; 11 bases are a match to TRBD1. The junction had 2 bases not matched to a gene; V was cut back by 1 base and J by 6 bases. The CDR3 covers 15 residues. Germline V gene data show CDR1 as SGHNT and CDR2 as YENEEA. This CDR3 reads CASSLGTGGINEQFF. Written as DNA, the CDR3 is TGTGCCAGCAGCTTAGGGACAGGGGGCATCAATGAGCAGTTCTTC.

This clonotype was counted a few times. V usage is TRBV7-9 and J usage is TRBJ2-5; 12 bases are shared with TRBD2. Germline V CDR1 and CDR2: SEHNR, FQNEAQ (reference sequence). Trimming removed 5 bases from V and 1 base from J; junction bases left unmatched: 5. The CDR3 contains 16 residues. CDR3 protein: CASSPTSGGSQETQYF. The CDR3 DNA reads TGTGCCAGCAGCCCAACTAGCGGGGGGTCCCAAGAGACCCAGTACTTC.

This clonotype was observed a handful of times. The DNA of the CDR3 is TGTGCCAGCAGCCAAGATCCGAGTAAAGGGACAGGAAACATTCAGTACTTC. Amino acid sequence: CASSQDPSKGTGNIQYF. V and J are TRBV3-1 and TRBJ2-4; TRBD1 matches 8 bases. This CDR3 comprises 17 residues. Per the germline V gene, CDR1 is LGHDT and CDR2 is YNNKEL (reference sequence). V shed 0 bases and J 6 bases; nucleotides not matched to a gene: 10.

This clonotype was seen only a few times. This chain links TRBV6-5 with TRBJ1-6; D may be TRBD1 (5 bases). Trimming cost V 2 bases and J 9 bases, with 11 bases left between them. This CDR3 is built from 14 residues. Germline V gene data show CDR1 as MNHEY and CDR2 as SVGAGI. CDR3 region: CASSYRGVVSPLHF. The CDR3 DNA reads TGTGCCAGCAGTTACAGGGGAGTAGTTTCACCCCTCCACTTT.

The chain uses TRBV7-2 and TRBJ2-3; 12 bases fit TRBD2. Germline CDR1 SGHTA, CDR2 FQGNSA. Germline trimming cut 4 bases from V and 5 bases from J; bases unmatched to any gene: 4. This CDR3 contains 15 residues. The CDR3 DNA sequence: TGTGCCAGCAGCTCTAGCGGGGGGGCCGTAGATACGCAGTATTTT. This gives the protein CASSSSGGAVDTQYF.

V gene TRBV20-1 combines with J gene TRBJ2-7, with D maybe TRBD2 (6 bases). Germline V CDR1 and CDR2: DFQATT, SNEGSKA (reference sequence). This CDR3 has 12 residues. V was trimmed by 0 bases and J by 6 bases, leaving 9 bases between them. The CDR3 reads CSARDGGVEQYF. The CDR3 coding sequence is TGCAGTGCTAGAGATGGCGGGGTCGAGCAGTACTTC.

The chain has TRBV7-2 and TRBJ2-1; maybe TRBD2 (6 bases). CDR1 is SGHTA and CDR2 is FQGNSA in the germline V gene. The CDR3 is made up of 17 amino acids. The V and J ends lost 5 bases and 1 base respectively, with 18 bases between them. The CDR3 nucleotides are TGTGCCAGCAGCACGGCTTCCGGGACTTTTTCCTACAATGAGCAGTTCTTC. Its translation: CASSTASGTFSYNEQFF. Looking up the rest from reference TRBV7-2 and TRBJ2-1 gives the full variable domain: GAGVSQSPSNKVTEKGKDVELRCDPISGHTALYWYRQSLGQGLEFLIYFQGNSAPDKSGLPSDRFSAERTGGSVSTLTIQRTQQEDSAVYLCASSTASGTFSYNEQFFGPGTRLTVL.

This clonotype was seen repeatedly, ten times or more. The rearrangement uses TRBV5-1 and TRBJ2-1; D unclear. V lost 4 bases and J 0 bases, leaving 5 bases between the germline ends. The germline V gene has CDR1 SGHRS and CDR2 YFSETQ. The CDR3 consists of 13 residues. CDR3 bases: TGCGCCAGCAGCGTGGGCTCCTACAATGAGCAGTTCTTC. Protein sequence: CASSVGSYNEQFF.

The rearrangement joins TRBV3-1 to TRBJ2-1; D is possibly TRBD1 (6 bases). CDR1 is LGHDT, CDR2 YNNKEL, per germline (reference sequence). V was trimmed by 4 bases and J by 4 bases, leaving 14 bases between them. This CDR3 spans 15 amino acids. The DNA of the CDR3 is TGTGCCAGCAGCCCTCAGGGGTGGACTTACAATGAGCAGTTCTTC. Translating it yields CASSPQGWTYNEQFF.

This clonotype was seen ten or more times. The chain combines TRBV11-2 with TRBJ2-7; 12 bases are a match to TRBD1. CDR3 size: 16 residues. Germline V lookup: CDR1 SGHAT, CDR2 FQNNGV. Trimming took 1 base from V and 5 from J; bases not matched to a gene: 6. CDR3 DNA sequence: TGTGCCAGCAGCTTAGGTGGGACAGGGGGCATACACGAGCAGTACTTC. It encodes CASSLGGTGGIHEQYF.

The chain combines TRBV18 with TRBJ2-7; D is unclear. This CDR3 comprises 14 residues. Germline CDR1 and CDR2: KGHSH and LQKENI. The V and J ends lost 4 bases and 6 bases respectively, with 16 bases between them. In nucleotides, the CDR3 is TGTGCCAGCTCACGAGGCTCAGGAACCCGCGAGCAGTACTTC. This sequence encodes CASSRGSGTREQYF.

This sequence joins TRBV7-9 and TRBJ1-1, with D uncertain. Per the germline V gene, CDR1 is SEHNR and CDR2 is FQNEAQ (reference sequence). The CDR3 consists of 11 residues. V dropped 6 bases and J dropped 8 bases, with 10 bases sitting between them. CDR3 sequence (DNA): TGTGCCAGCAGTCCACGGCCGGAAGCTTTCTTT. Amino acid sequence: CASSPRPEAFF.

CDR3 sequence (DNA): TGTGCCAGCAGTGAGGGGGCTGGCAATTCACCCCTCCACTTT. Its protein product is CASSEGAGNSPLHF. J is TRBJ1-6 and V is TRBV25-1, with D possibly being TRBD1 (6 bases). This CDR3 comprises 14 residues. V was trimmed by 3 bases and J by 7 bases, leaving 10 bases between them. CDR1 MGHDK and CDR2 SYGVNS come from the germline V gene.

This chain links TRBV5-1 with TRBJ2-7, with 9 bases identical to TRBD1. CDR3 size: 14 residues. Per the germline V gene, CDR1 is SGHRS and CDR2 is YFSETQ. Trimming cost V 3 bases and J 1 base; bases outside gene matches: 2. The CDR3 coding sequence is TGCGCCAGCAGCTGGGGGACAGGGTCCTACGAGCAGTACTTC. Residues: CASSWGTGSYEQYF.

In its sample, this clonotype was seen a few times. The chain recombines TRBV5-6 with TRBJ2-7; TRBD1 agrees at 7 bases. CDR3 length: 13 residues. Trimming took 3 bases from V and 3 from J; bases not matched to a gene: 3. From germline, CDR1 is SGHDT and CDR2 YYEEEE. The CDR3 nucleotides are TGTGCCAGCAGCTCAGACAGGGACTACGAGCAGTACGTC. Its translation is CASSSDRDYEQYV.

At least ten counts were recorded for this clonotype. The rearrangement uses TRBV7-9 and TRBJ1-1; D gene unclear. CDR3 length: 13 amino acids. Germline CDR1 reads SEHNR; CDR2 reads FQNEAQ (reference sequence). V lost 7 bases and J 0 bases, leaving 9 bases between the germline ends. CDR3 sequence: CASTPWLNTEAFF. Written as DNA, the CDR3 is TGTGCCAGCACCCCGTGGTTGAACACTGAAGCTTTCTTT.

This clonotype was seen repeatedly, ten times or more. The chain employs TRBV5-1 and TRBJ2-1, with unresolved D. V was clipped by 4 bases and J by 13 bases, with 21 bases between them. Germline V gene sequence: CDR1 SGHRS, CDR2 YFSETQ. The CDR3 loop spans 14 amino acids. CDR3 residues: CASSPQVDTWGQFF. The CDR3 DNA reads TGCGCCAGCAGCCCCCAGGTTGACACTTGGGGTCAGTTCTTC.

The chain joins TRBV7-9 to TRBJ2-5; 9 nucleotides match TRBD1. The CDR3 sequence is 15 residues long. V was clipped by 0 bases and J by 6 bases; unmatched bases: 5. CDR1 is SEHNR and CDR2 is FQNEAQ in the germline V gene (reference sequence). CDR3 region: CASSLATGGAKTQYF. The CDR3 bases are TGTGCCAGCAGCTTAGCTACAGGGGGCGCAAAGACCCAGTACTTC.

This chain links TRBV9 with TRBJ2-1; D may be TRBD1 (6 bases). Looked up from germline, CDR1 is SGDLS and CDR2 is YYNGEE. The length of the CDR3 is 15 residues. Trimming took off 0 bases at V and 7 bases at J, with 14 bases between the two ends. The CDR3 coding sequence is TGTGCCAGCAGCGTAGACCAGGGGAGTAAAAATGAGCAGTTCTTC. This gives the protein CASSVDQGSKNEQFF. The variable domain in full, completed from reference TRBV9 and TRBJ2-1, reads DSGVTQTPKHLITATGQRVTLRCSPRSGDLSVYWYQQSLDQGLQFLIQYYNGEERAKGNILERFSAQQFPDLHSELNLSSLELGDSALYFCASSVDQGSKNEQFFGPGTRLTVL.

The CDR3 nucleotides read TGTGCCACCAGTGATTTGAGGGACAGGGTTCCTGGCTACACCTTC. As protein: CATSDLRDRVPGYTF. This sequence joins TRBV24-1 and TRBJ1-2; the match to TRBD1 covers 9 bases. This CDR3 has 15 amino acids. J lost 7 bases, V lost 0 bases, and 5 bases had no gene match. CDR1 is KGHDR and CDR2 is SFDVKD in the germline V gene.

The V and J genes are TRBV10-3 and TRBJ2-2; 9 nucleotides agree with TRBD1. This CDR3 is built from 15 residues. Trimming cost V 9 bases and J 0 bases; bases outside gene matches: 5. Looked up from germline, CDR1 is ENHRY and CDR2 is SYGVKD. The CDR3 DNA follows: TGTGCCATTCGACAGGGGGTATCGAACACCGGGGAGCTGTTTTTT. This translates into CAIRQGVSNTGELFF.

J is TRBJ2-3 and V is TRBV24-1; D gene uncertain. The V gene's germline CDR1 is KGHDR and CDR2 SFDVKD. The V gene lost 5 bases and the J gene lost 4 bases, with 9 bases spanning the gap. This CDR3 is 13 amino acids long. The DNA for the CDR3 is TGTGCCACCAGTGCCGTGGGGTCAGATACGCAGTATTTT. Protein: CATSAVGSDTQYF.

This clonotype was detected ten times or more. CDR3 protein: CASSFLGTYEQYF. CDR3 nucleotides: TGTGCCAGCAGTTTCCTAGGGACCTACGAGCAGTACTTC. V is TRBV12-3 or TRBV12-4 and J is TRBJ2-7; no definite D call. Trimming removed 3 bases from V and 2 bases from J, with 8 bases in between. The CDR3 covers 13 residues.

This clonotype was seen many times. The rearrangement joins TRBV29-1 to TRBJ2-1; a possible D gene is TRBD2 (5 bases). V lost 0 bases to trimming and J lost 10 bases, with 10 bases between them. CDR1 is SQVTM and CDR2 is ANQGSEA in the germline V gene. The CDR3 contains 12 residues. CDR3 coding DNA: TGCAGCGTTGAAGATCACGGGGTCGAGCAGTTCTTC. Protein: CSVEDHGVEQFF.